This T cell receptor (beta chain) emerged from a study of T-cell reconstitution after alpha-beta-depleted transplantation in children. Researchers prepared the TCRbeta library using unique molecular identifiers, the study reports. TCRdb itself ran the PCR reads through MiXCR, one entry per CDR3 protein. The top ten clones hold less than 5% of a sample with some 590,000 distinct CDR3 sequences, about 11% of them seen once. CDR3 length: 16 amino acids. J was trimmed by 5 bases and V by 0 bases; bases with no gene match: 4. CDR1 is DFQATT and CDR2 is SNEGSKA in the germline V gene (reference sequence). The rearrangement uses TRBV20-1 and TRBJ2-1; 13 bases agree with TRBD2. The clonotype originates from a human donor who donated a stem cell graft to a child with acute myeloid leukemia. The specimen comprised PBMCs from the stem cell graft donor, sampled from the stem cell graft. Here the CDR3 reads CSARDGGLAGDNEQFF. CDR3 bases: TGCAGTGCTAGAGATGGCGGACTAGCGGGAGACAATGAGCAGTTCTTC.